Given below is one TCR beta chain in context. Generated by immunoSEQ multiplex PCR, the TCRdb table keeps only in-frame clones and is missing some. This sample has 130,000 to 150,000 clones, with 80% to 90% found just once. This specimen belongs to a study of T cell responses to AZD1222 COVID-19 vaccine. This clonotype was obtained from an adult in good health. The sequencing used peripheral blood, collected on day 0 of AZD1222 vaccination.

DNA of the CDR3: TGTGCCAGCAGTTTAATCTCAGGGCAACCCCAGCATTTT. Residues: CASSLISGQPQHF. V gene TRBV28 combines with J gene TRBJ1-5, with a possible D match to TRBD1 (5 bases). Trimming stripped 2 bases from V and 10 bases from J, with 12 bases between. The germline gives CDR1 MDHEN, CDR2 SYDVKM. The CDR3 spans 13 residues.